This T cell receptor beta chain was recorded in a study of T cells in women clearing cervical HPV infection. Study as a whole: HLA type stays a possible confounder, typing being limited.

The protocol was immunoSEQ multiplex PCR, while the TCRdb copy is restricted to in-frame clones and leaves out a portion. Listed are about 39,000 clones; around 4.9% falls within the top ten. The CDR3 is 16 residues long. Germline CDR1 and CDR2: LNHDA and SQIVND (reference sequence). In regard to this clone: Read sequence stops 3 residues before the CDR3 end, and the germline J gene provides the missing end.

The sequenced material came from blood buffy coat. The clonotype originates from a woman aged 18 to 75 with a cervical HPV16 infection that either progressed to CIN3+ or cleared (not recorded which). The chain couples TRBV19 to TRBJ1-1; the match to TRBD1 covers 9 bases. This CDR3 reads CASSPSGTGRSSEAFF. The DNA read from the CDR3 is TGTGCCAGTAGTCCCTCCGGGACAGGGAGATCGTCAGAA.